This TCR beta chain originates from a study of cytomegalovirus exposure and HLA in healthy donors. Study-level points and caveats: In vitro data verified three CMV-associated chains as specific for CMV antigens. Later analysis identified a missense DCLRE1C variant that was linked to TCR beta V- and J-gene trimming. Earlier analysis found most TCR beta V segments productive about 90% or about 30% of the time.

A note on this clone: Its target is not known.

Primers included in the PCR were 60 Vbeta and 13 Jbeta primers. Produced via immunoSEQ multiplex PCR; TCRdb's table is partial and in-frame only. Here the sample spans under 150,000 clones, 67% being singletons. The material sequenced was PBMCs. This TCR was recovered from a man aged 18 to 35 in good health and CMV-seropositive.

The CDR3 is CASRPGDSMNTEAFF. The CDR3 region has the DNA TGTGCCAGCAGACCCGGGGACAGCATGAACACTGAAGCTTTCTTT. The chain employs TRBV27 and TRBJ1-1; TRBD1 agrees at 7 bases. The V gene end was trimmed by 6 bases and the J gene end by 0 bases; junction bases not matched to a gene: 7. Germline lookup yields CDR1 MNHEY and CDR2 SMNVEV (reference sequence). The CDR3 sequence is 15 residues long.